This entry features one T cell receptor (beta chain) sequence. Trimming cost V 1 base and J 1 base, with 13 bases left between them. CDR1 is MNHEY and CDR2 is SMNVEV in the germline V gene (reference sequence). This CDR3 has 16 amino acids. The source of the sample is a study of blood T cell repertoires in COVID-19. Study summary: Acute and convalescent COVID-19 samples came from the United States, Italy and Spain. Nucleic acid was either cDNA or gDNA, and it came from T cells, B-cell-depleted T cells, or PBMCs.

In the source study's methods: Cell counts per sample came from amplifying reference gene primers. The table came from immunoSEQ multiplex PCR; TCRdb's copy has only in-frame clones and leaves some out. Clonal size and the V and J genes are those of that table, whereas D and trimming came from the DNA. Counted here are around 110,000 clones, approximately 82% occurring once; the ten biggest clones make up approximately 7.6%. The material sequenced was peripheral blood. This sequence was found in a man in his 70s with active or convalescent COVID-19. The chain carries TRBV27 and TRBJ1-1; D call uncertain. CDR3 sequence (DNA): TGTGCCAGCAGTTTATTGGCGGGCGCGGGGAACACTGAAGCTTTCTTT. It codes for CASSLLAGAGNTEAFF.